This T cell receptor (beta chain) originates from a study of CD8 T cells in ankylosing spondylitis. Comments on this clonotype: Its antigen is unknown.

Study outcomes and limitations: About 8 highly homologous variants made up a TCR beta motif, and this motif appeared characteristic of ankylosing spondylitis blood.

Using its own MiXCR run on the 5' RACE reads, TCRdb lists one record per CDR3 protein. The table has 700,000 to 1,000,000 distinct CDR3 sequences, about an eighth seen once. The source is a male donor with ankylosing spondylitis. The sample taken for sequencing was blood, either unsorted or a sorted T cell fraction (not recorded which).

This chain's CDR3 is CASRSSQETQYF. CDR3 nucleotides: TGTGCCAGCAGATCCTCCCAAGAGACCCAGTACTTC. V usage is TRBV28 and J usage is TRBJ2-5, with D hard to call. CDR3 size: 12 residues. Germline lookup yields CDR1 MDHEN and CDR2 SYDVKM. Between the trimmed V and J ends, which lost 6 bases and 1 base, there was a span of 6 bases.